This T cell receptor (beta chain) was sequenced in a study of T cells in Graves' hyperthyroidism and ophthalmopathy. Study-level findings and limits: Expanded thyroid clonotypes (above 0.001) were mostly also found in blood.

Amplification of TCR beta CDR3 regions used RNA as the template. Primed by the HTBI set, a first-round RT-PCR was run on the TCR CDR3. Each CDR3 protein is one row after TCRdb ran MiXCR on the multiplex PCR reads. Here the sample spans approximately 400,000 distinct CDR3 sequences, 15% to 18% being singletons. Blood was obtained at the first hyperthyroidism diagnosis, which preceded any ophthalmopathy symptoms. Extraction of PBMCs used about 9.2 ml of fresh peripheral blood. At least ten counts were recorded for this clonotype. The antigen is unknown. The sample was blood. The source is a woman aged 18 to 35 with Graves' hyperthyroidism that later progressed to Graves' ophthalmopathy.

The CDR3 nucleotides are TGTGCCAGCAGCGCCGCTAGCGGGAGCTACGAGCAGTACTTC. Translated: CASSAASGSYEQYF. The gene calls are TRBV7-2 and TRBJ2-7; 10 nucleotides line up with TRBD2. The CDR3 contains 14 residues. The germline V gene has CDR1 SGHTA and CDR2 FQGNSA. The trim removed 5 bases at V and 3 bases at J, leaving 4 bases unmatched.